Below, 2 T cell receptor beta chains from the same sample are listed, as sequenced in a study of a mutant IDH1 vaccine in newly diagnosed glioma. These receptors lack a known antigen. Documented time point: week 11, during vaccination. The investigators gave 300 ug of mutant IDH1 20-mer peptide in each vaccine dose, together with topical imiquimod. The data were produced by immunoSEQ multiplex PCR, yet TCRdb's version contains in-frame clones alone and is incomplete. The table shows 100,000 to 150,000 clones, with around 77% occurring only once. Sequencing used PBMCs, obtained from a glioma patient whose treatment included an IDH1 peptide vaccine. The receptor source for this set is a man aged 40-49 years with glioma.

The chain uses TRBV4-3 and TRBJ2-1; TRBD2 matches at 10 bases. V lost 0 bases to trimming and J lost 5 bases; unmatched junction nucleotides: 7. The CDR3 is 17 amino acids. Germline CDR1 is LGHNA and CDR2 is YSLEER. The CDR3: CASSQEWSSGGDNEQFF. The CDR3 coding sequence is TGCGCCAGCAGCCAAGAGTGGTCTAGCGGGGGAGACAATGAGCAGTTCTTC.

The genes are TRBV18 and TRBJ2-7; TRBD1 agrees at 10 bases. The CDR3 contains 14 residues. V dropped 1 base and J dropped 6; count of bases not matched to a gene: 3. Per the germline V gene, CDR1 is KGHSH and CDR2 is LQKENI. Here the CDR3 DNA reads TGTGCCAGCTCACCACTTGACAGGGGGCGCGAGCAGTACTTC. It encodes CASSPLDRGREQYF.